This TCR beta chain was documented in a study of early T cells in non-severe SARS-CoV-2 infection. The CDR3 consists of 13 residues. In germline, CDR1 is MNHEY, CDR2 SMNVEV (reference sequence). V was pared by 2 bases and J by 2 bases, with 6 bases between. This clonotype came up many times. Via MiXCR, TCRdb re-called the 5' RACE reads, giving one row per CDR3 protein. The sample includes about 76,000 distinct CDR3 sequences, roughly 12% seen only once; the top ten take around 4.7%. This receptor was taken from an adult who was a healthcare worker with PCR-confirmed SARS-CoV-2 infection or an uninfected control (not recorded which). This sequence joins TRBV27 and TRBJ1-2; weak D call: TRBD1 (5 bases). Sequencing used whole blood. The CDR3 here is CASSLRGNYGYTF. In DNA form, the CDR3 reads TGTGCCAGCAGTTTAAGGGGCAACTATGGCTACACCTTC.